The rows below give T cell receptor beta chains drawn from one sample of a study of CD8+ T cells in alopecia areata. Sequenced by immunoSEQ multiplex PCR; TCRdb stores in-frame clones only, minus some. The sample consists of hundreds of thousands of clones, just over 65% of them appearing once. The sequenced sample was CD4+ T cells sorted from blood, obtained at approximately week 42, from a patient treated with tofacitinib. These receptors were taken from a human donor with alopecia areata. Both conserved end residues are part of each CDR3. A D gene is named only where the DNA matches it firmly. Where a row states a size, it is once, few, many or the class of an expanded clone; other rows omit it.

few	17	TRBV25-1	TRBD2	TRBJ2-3	CASSGVAGLLGTDTQYF	TGTGCCAGCAGTGGTGTGGCGGGACTACTCGGCACAGATACGCAGTATTTT
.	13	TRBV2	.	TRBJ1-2	CASSDTGLYGYTF	TGTGCCAGCAGTGACACAGGACTCTATGGCTACACCTTC
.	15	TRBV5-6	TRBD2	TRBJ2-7	CASSGGLAGRYEQYF	TGTGCCAGCAGCGGGGGACTAGCGGGGCGCTACGAGCAGTACTTC
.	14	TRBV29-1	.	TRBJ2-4	CSVEGTATKNIQYF	TGCAGCGTTGAAGGGACCGCCACCAAAAACATTCAGTACTTC
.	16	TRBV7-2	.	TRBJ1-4	CASSLTATGHNEKLFF	TGTGCCAGCAGCTTAACAGCCACCGGTCATAATGAAAAACTGTTTTTT
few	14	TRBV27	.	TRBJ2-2	CASSSLVGAGELFF	TGTGCCAGCAGTAGTCTAGTCGGGGCCGGGGAGCTGTTTTTT
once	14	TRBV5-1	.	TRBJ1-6	CASSLGQDNSPLHF	TGCGCCAGCAGCTTGGGACAGGATAATTCACCCCTCCACTTT
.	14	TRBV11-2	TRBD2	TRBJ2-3	CASSLSGGPDTQYF	TGTGCCAGCAGTCTTAGCGGGGGACCTGATACGCAGTATTTT
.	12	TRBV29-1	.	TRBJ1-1	CSGRKAQGGAFF	TGCAGCGGAAGAAAGGCACAGGGTGGAGCTTTCTTT
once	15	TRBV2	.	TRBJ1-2	CASSEMGGRSYGYTF	TGTGCCAGCAGTGAGATGGGGGGAAGGAGCTATGGCTACACCTTC
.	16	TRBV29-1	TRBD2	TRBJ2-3	CSVGTSGGRSTDTQYF	TGCAGCGTGGGGACTAGCGGGGGGCGAAGCACAGATACGCAGTATTTT
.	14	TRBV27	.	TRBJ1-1	CASSSPVLNTEAFF	TGTGCCAGCAGTTCGCCGGTCTTGAACACTGAAGCTTTCTTT
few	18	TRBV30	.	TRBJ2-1	CAWRRGTEGASSYNEQFF	TGTGCCTGGAGGCGTGGGACCGAAGGGGCTTCATCCTACAATGAGCAGTTCTTC
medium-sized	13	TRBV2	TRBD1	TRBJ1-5	CASSTGSNQPQHF	TGTGCCAGTTCGACAGGGAGCAATCAGCCCCAGCATTTT
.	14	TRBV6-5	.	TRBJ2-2	CASSPVWEAGELFF	TGTGCCAGCAGCCCCGTATGGGAGGCCGGGGAGCTGTTTTTT
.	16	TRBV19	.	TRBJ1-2	CASSRFQVPGEYGYTF	TGTGCCAGTAGCCGATTTCAGGTGCCTGGAGAATATGGCTACACCTTC
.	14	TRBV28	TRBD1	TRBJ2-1	CATTTGRSYNEQFF	TGTGCCACTACGACAGGGAGATCCTACAATGAGCAGTTCTTC
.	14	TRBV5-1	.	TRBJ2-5	CASSLAGAQETQYF	TGCGCCAGCAGCTTGGCAGGGGCCCAGGAGACCCAGTACTTC
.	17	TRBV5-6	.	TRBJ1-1	CASSLGQGLGRSAEAFF	TGTGCCAGCAGCTTGGGGCAGGGATTAGGTCGTTCAGCCGAAGCTTTCTTT
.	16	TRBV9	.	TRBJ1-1	CASSAGPGAQNTEAFF	TGTGCCAGCAGCGCGGGGCCGGGTGCGCAGAACACTGAAGCTTTCTTT
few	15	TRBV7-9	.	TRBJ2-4	CASSPKRSPIPPQYF	TGTGCCAGCAGCCCCAAGCGGTCCCCCATTCCCCCGCAGTACTTC
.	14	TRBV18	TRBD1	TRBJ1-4	CASSPDRGGEKLFF	TGTGCCAGCTCACCGGACAGGGGAGGTGAAAAACTGTTTTTT
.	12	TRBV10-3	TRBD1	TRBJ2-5	CAIRDSQETQYF	TGTGCCATCCGGGACAGCCAAGAGACCCAGTACTTC
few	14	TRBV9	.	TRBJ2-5	CASSVAQYQETQYF	TGTGCCAGCAGCGTAGCGCAGTACCAAGAGACCCAGTACTTC
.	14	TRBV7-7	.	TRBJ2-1	CASSPSPMTDEQFF	TGTGCCAGCAGCCCCTCGCCAATGACCGATGAGCAGTTCTTC
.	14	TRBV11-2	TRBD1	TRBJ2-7	CASTNTGGIGEQYF	TGTGCCAGCACCAATACAGGGGGAATCGGCGAGCAGTACTTC